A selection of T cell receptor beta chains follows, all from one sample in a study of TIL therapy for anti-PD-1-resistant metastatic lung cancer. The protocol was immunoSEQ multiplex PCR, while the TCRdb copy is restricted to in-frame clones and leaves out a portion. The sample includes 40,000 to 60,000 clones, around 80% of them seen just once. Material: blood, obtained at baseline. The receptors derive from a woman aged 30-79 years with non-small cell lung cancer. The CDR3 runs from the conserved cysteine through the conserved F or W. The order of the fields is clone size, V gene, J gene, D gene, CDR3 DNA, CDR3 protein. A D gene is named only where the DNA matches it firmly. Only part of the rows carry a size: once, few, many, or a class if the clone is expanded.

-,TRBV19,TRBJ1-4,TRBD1,TGTGCCAGTAGTACAAGACAGGGCATTGATGAAAAACTGTTTTTT,CASSTRQGIDEKLFF
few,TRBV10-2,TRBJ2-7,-,TGCGCCAGCAGTGAGGGCAGCCCCTACGAGCAGTACTTC,CASSEGSPYEQYF
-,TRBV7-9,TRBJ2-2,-,TGTGCCAGCAGCTTGGGGTTTTCCACCGGGGAGCTGTTTTTT,CASSLGFSTGELFF
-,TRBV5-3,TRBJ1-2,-,TGTGCCCCCCCCTTGGGGTCCGCGGACTATGGCTACACCTTC,CAPPLGSADYGYTF
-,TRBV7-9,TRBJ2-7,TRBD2,TGTGCCAGCAGCTACCCAAGCGGGAGGGCAAACGAGCAGTACTTC,CASSYPSGRANEQYF
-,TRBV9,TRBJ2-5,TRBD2,TGTGCCAGCAGCGTAGGATTTCTCGCGGGAGGAGAGACCCAGTACTTC,CASSVGFLAGGETQYF
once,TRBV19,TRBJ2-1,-,TGTGCCAGTGATGAGGGGGGAGATGAGCAGTTCTTC,CASDEGGDEQFF
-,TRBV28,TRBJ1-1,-,TGTGCCAGCAGTTGGGGCCTCGAAGCTTTCTTT,CASSWGLEAFF
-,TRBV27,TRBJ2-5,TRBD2,TGTGCCAGCAGTGCTATCCCTAGCGGGGGAGAGACCCAGTACTTC,CASSAIPSGGETQYF
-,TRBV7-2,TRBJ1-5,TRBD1,TGTGCCAGCAGCTTATACGGGACAGCGGAAAATCAGCCCCAGCATTTT,CASSLYGTAENQPQHF
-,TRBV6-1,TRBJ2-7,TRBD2,TGTGCCAGCAGTCCTACTAGCGGGAGGTTCTACGAGCAGTACTTC,CASSPTSGRFYEQYF
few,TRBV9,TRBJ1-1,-,TGTGCCAGCAGCGCCCGAACAGGGATGAACACTGAAGCTTTCTTT,CASSARTGMNTEAFF
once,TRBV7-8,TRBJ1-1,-,TGTGCCAGCAGCTTAGCCAGTGAAGCTTTCTTT,CASSLASEAFF
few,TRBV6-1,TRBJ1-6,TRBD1,TGTGCCAGCAGGGGGGACAGGGTCTATAATTCACCCCTCCACTTT,CASRGDRVYNSPLHF
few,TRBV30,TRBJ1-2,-,TGTGCCTGGGGCGGAGATGCAAGTTTCTATGGCTACACCTTC,CAWGGDASFYGYTF
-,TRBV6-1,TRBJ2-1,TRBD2,TGTGCCAGCAGTGTAGAGGGAGGGTCCTACAATGAGCAGTTCTTC,CASSVEGGSYNEQFF
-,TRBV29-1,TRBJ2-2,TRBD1,TGCAGCGTTGGAAGAGGGGGCTCGGACACCGGGGAGCTGTTTTTT,CSVGRGGSDTGELFF
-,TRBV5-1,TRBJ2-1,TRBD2,TGCGCCAGCAGCGAGACTAGCGGGGACTCCTACAATGAGCAGTTCTTC,CASSETSGDSYNEQFF
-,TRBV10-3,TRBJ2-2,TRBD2,TGTGCCATCAGTACTAGCGGGAGAGCGGGTGGAAGCACCGGGGAGCTGTTTTTT,CAISTSGRAGGSTGELFF
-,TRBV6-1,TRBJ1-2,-,TGTGCCAGCAGTGAATTTCAGCCTTCCTATGGCTACACCTTC,CASSEFQPSYGYTF
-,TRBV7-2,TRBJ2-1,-,TGTGCCAGCAGCTTAGCGCCCCGGGGATATTCCTCCTACAATGAGCAGTTCTTC,CASSLAPRGYSSYNEQFF
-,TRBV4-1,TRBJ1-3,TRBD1,TGCGCCAGCAGCCTCGACAGGGGCTCTGGAAACACCATATATTTT,CASSLDRGSGNTIYF
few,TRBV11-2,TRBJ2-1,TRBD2,TGTGCCAGCAGCTTCTCCGGTACTAGCGGGATAGGGTCCTACAATGAGCAGTTCTTC,CASSFSGTSGIGSYNEQFF
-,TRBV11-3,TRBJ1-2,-,TGTGCCAGCAGCTCCCCCGGGGCCCGGTGGGGCTACACCTTC,CASSSPGARWGYTF
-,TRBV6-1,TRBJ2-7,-,TGTGCCAGCACCCGAAGCGGGCCTGGCTCCTACGAGCAGTACTTC,CASTRSGPGSYEQYF
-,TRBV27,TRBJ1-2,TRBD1,TGTGCCAGCAGTTTAACCGGGGACAGACATGGCTACACCTTC,CASSLTGDRHGYTF
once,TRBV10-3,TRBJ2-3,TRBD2,TGTGCCATCAGTGAGTTGGCGGGGGGAGATACGCAGTATTTT,CAISELAGGDTQYF
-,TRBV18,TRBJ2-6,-,TGTGCCAGCTCACCAATAGGCTCTGGGGCCAACGTCCTGACTTTC,CASSPIGSGANVLTF
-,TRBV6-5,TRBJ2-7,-,TGTGCCAGCAGTTACTCGAATAGCCGTGAGCAGTACTTC,CASSYSNSREQYF
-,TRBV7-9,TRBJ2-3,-,TGTGCCAGCAGCTTAGTAGGGGATACGCAGTATTTT,CASSLVGDTQYF
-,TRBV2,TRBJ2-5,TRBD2,TGTGCCAGCTGTTTGGGACTAGCGATGGCAGAGACCCAGTACTTC,CASCLGLAMAETQYF
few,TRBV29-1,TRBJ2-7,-,TGCAGCGTTGTCGGGACGGGGAGGTTCGAGCAGTACTTC,CSVVGTGRFEQYF